Listed below are T cell receptor beta chains from one sample, sequenced in a study of blood T cell repertoires in COVID-19. Libraries were prepared by immunoSEQ multiplex PCR; TCRdb keeps only in-frame clonotypes and omits some of them. The sample includes some 250,000 clones, roughly nine tenths of them seen just once. Input material: peripheral blood. These receptors were taken from a woman aged 25 to 39 with COVID-19, enrolled during active disease. Each CDR3 is given with its conserved first and last residue. The D gene is left open where the match is weak. Only part of the rows carry a size: once, few, many, or a class if the clone is expanded.

NA,TRBV7-9,TRBD2,TRBJ2-1,TGTGCCAGCAGCCCACGACTAGCGGGGGGGCCAGAGGACAATGAGCAGTTCTTC,CASSPRLAGGPEDNEQFF
NA,TRBV7-9,NA,TRBJ2-3,TGTGCCAGCAGCCTTAATTCCGGGACGGGGGTGGATACGCAGTATTTT,CASSLNSGTGVDTQYF
NA,TRBV19,TRBD2,TRBJ2-7,TGTGCCAGTAGTATGCTAGCGGGGGGGCCGTACGAGCAGTACTTC,CASSMLAGGPYEQYF
once,TRBV5-1,TRBD1,TRBJ2-7,TGCGCCAGCAGCTTAGGACAGGGCCTCTCCTACGAGCAGTACTTC,CASSLGQGLSYEQYF
NA,TRBV6-5,TRBD2,TRBJ2-2,TGTGCCGGAGCGGGGGGGACCGGGGAGCTGTTTTTT,CAGAGGTGELFF
NA,TRBV7-9,TRBD1,TRBJ1-4,TGTGCCAGCAGCTCCCCGGGACAGGCTAATGAAAAACTGTTTTTT,CASSSPGQANEKLFF
once,TRBV4-1,NA,TRBJ1-1,TGCGCCAGCAGCCAAGTAGTCGGGAGGGACACTGAAGCTTTCTTT,CASSQVVGRDTEAFF
NA,TRBV27,NA,TRBJ2-3,TGTGCCAGCAGCCCGGGTGTTGGTAGGTCCGATACGCAGTATTTT,CASSPGVGRSDTQYF
NA,TRBV30,NA,TRBJ1-1,TGTGCCTGGAGTGTCGGGTTGGACACTGAAGCTTTCTTT,CAWSVGLDTEAFF
NA,TRBV28,TRBD2,TRBJ2-7,TGTGCCAGCCTGCCCGGGACTAGCGGGGCCTACGAGCAGTACTTC,CASLPGTSGAYEQYF
NA,TRBV19,TRBD1,TRBJ1-6,TGTGCCAGTAGTATAAGGGGTGGACAGGGGCATTCACCCCTCCACTTT,CASSIRGGQGHSPLHF
NA,TRBV5-4,TRBD2,TRBJ2-2,TGTGCCAGCAGCGAGGCTAGCGGGGGGCGGATCGGGGAGCTGTTTTTT,CASSEASGGRIGELFF
NA,TRBV11-2,NA,TRBJ2-7,TGTGCCAGCAGCTTAGAGACAAACTACGAGCAGTACTTC,CASSLETNYEQYF
few,TRBV4-1,NA,TRBJ1-5,TGCGCCAGCAGCCGCCCGACAGATTTGTGGCCCCAGCATTTT,CASSRPTDLWPQHF
NA,TRBV3-1/TRBV3-2,TRBD1,TRBJ1-5,TGTGCCAGCAGCCAAGAGGGACAGGGTTATAGCAATCAGCCCCAGCATTTT,CASSQEGQGYSNQPQHF
NA,TRBV27,NA,TRBJ2-1,TGTGCCAGCAGTTTCAATGGGGGGATAAGCTACAATGAGCAGTTCTTC,CASSFNGGISYNEQFF
once,TRBV7-9,TRBD1,TRBJ1-2,TGTGCCAGCACCCGACAGGGGGCGAGGGGCTACACCTTC,CASTRQGARGYTF
NA,TRBV7-2,TRBD2,TRBJ2-5,TGTGCCAGCAGCTTAGATGCGGGGGGGCTGGGGACCCAGTACTTC,CASSLDAGGLGTQYF
NA,TRBV10-2,NA,TRBJ2-7,TGCGCCAGCAGTGAGGCGTTCCTTGGGCCCGAGCAGTACTTC,CASSEAFLGPEQYF
NA,TRBV11-3,NA,TRBJ2-3,TGTGCCAGCAGCGCCGGGACAATCCGGATAGATACGCAGTATTTT,CASSAGTIRIDTQYF
NA,TRBV6-5,NA,TRBJ1-1,TGTGCCAGCAAGATCGGGGGGAGGAACACTGAAGCTTTCTTT,CASKIGGRNTEAFF
NA,TRBV5-1,NA,TRBJ2-3,TGCGCCAGCAATTGGGCGGGTAGCACAGATACGCAGTATTTT,CASNWAGSTDTQYF
NA,TRBV29-1,NA,TRBJ2-5,TGCAGCGTCCTCGGGGGTGGGGAGACCCAGTACTTC,CSVLGGGETQYF
NA,TRBV27,NA,TRBJ2-7,TGTGCCAGCAGTTCCTCCCCCTCCTACGAGCAGTACTTC,CASSSSPSYEQYF
once,TRBV5-4,NA,TRBJ1-2,TGTGCCAGCGGGGCGGGGGCTGGTGGCTACACCTTC,CASGAGAGGYTF
NA,TRBV5-1,NA,TRBJ2-5,TGCGCCAGCAGCCCGGGACTGTTGGAGACCCAGTACTTC,CASSPGLLETQYF
once,TRBV5-6,TRBD1,TRBJ1-1,TGTGCCAGCAACGCACAGGGGTTTAGTGAAGCTTTCTTT,CASNAQGFSEAFF
NA,TRBV19,NA,TRBJ1-5,TGTGCCAGTAGTATAGACAGGGGCAAGCCCCAGCATTTT,CASSIDRGKPQHF
NA,TRBV6-5,NA,TRBJ1-1,TGTGCCAGCACCCTGACAGCGAACACTGAAGCTTTCTTT,CASTLTANTEAFF
NA,TRBV18,NA,TRBJ2-3,TGTGCCAGCTCACCCATAACAGGGATTAGCACAGATACGCAGTATTTT,CASSPITGISTDTQYF
NA,TRBV3-1/TRBV3-2,TRBD1,TRBJ2-5,TGTGCCAGCAGCCAATCGGGACAGGGGTGGGAGACCCAGTACTTC,CASSQSGQGWETQYF
NA,TRBV7-2,TRBD2,TRBJ2-4,TGTGCCTTCCGGACTAGCGGGCCATTAAGGGTCAAAAACATTCAGTACTTC,CAFRTSGPLRVKNIQYF